The 31 T cell receptor beta chains below were found in one sample sequenced in a study of a mutant IDH1 vaccine in newly diagnosed glioma. The time point: baseline, week 1 (first vaccination visit). This sample's treatment: pre-vaccination baseline after standard-of-care therapy. Only in-frame clones appear in the TCRdb table, and some are missing; sequencing was by immunoSEQ multiplex PCR. The table records about 100,000 clones, 80% of them present only once. The sample in question was PBMCs, obtained from a glioma patient treated with radiotherapy, temozolomide or both. The receptors derive from a man in his forties with glioma.

The rearrangement uses TRBV30 and TRBJ2-5; D is possibly TRBD1 or TRBD2 (6 bases each). Germline CDR1 is GTSNPN and CDR2 is SVGIG (reference sequence). Trimming pared 2 bases from V and 4 bases from J, leaving 20 bases between. The CDR3 length is 16 residues. CDR3 sequence (DNA): TGTGCCTGGAGTTTTGGGACGGGACACGGGGGAGAGACCCAGTACTTC. It encodes CAWSFGTGHGGETQYF.

The chain links TRBV19 to TRBJ1-4; no clear D. With 3 bases removed from V and 4 bases from J, the gap between germline ends came to 9 bases. CDR3 size: 14 residues. Germline loops: CDR1 LNHDA, CDR2 SQIVND (reference sequence). CDR3 residues: CASSIGRLNEKLFF. DNA for the CDR3: TGTGCCAGTAGTATCGGAAGGCTTAATGAAAAACTGTTTTTT.

The chain employs TRBV6-5 and TRBJ1-5; maybe TRBD1 (5 bases). Trimming stripped 6 bases from V and 10 bases from J, with 16 bases between. In germline, CDR1 is MNHEY, CDR2 SVGAGI. The CDR3 has 13 amino acids. As DNA, the CDR3 is TGTGCCAGCAGATCCTCCCCCGGGGGACCCCAGCATTTT. It translates to CASRSSPGGPQHF.

This sequence joins TRBV27 and TRBJ2-1; 7 nucleotides match TRBD2. CDR3 length equals 13 residues. In germline, CDR1 is MNHEY, CDR2 SMNVEV (reference sequence). The junction had 6 bases not matched to a gene; V was cut back by 6 bases and J by 7 bases. DNA of the CDR3: TGTGCCAGCAGCGGCCTGGGGGGGAATGAGCAGTTCTTC. Translation gives CASSGLGGNEQFF.

The genes are TRBV7-6 and TRBJ1-2; 9 bases map to TRBD1. CDR1 and CDR2 from the germline V gene are SGHVS and FNYEAQ. Losses at the gene ends were 0 bases for V and 1 base for J; bases not matched to a gene: 3. The CDR3 runs to 16 residues. The CDR3 spells CASSLAGTGFNYGYTF. In nucleotides, the CDR3 is TGTGCCAGCAGCTTAGCGGGGACAGGGTTTAACTATGGCTACACCTTC.

This rearrangement joins TRBV7-6 to TRBJ2-2; D is undetermined. Germline V gene data show CDR1 as SGHVS and CDR2 as FNYEAQ. The CDR3 loop spans 12 amino acids. Trimming cost V 6 bases and J 6 bases, with 8 bases left between them. The CDR3 is CASSPPPGELFF. The CDR3 region has the DNA TGTGCCAGCAGTCCCCCCCCCGGGGAGCTGTTTTTT. Combining the CDR3 with reference TRBV7-6 and TRBJ2-2 gives the whole variable domain GAGVSQSPRYKVTKRGQDVALRCDPISGHVSLYWYRQALGQGPEFLTYFNYEAQQDKSGLPNDRFSAERPEGSISTLTIQRTEQRDSAMYRCASSPPPGELFFGEGSRLTVL.

CDR3 residues: CATSRDFWGQGAAGYTF. The DNA for the CDR3 is TGTGCCACCAGCAGGGACTTTTGGGGACAGGGGGCCGCTGGCTACACCTTC. The chain carries TRBV15 and TRBJ1-2, with 12 bases lining up with TRBD1. Germline loops: CDR1 LNHNV, CDR2 YYDKDF (reference sequence). V gave up 3 bases and J gave up 7 bases; unmatched junction bases: 12. The CDR3 sequence is 17 residues long.

This clone has more than one count but fewer than ten. The chain employs TRBV4-3 and TRBJ2-3; 10 bases agree with TRBD1. Germline V gives CDR1 LGHNA, CDR2 YSLEER. The CDR3 is made up of 15 amino acids. The junction had 6 bases not matched to a gene; V was cut back by 4 bases and J by 5 bases. The CDR3 protein is CASSPTGTGVDTQYF. Here the CDR3 DNA reads TGCGCCAGCAGCCCCACCGGGACAGGGGTAGATACGCAGTATTTT.

The chain carries TRBV4-1 and TRBJ2-5; 11 bases agree with TRBD2. This CDR3 is 16 amino acids long. Trimming removed 0 bases from V and 10 bases from J; junction bases left unmatched: 10. In germline, CDR1 is MGHRA, CDR2 YSYEKL. The CDR3 DNA sequence: TGCGCCAGCAGCCAAGAAAGTGGGTTGCTAGCGGGGGGCCAGTACTTC. It translates to CASSQESGLLAGGQYF.

This clone came up once. This chain uses TRBV19 with TRBJ1-1; the D gene is possibly TRBD1 (5 bases). Germline-derived CDR1 and CDR2 are LNHDA and SQIVND (reference sequence). V gave up 5 bases and J gave up 2 bases, with 18 bases separating them. The CDR3 has 16 residues. The CDR3 region is CASSGVRGAKNTEAFF. CDR3 nucleotides: TGTGCCAGTAGTGGAGTCAGAGGGGCGAAAAACACTGAAGCTTTCTTT.

V gene TRBV5-1 combines with J gene TRBJ2-7, with 7 bases lining up with TRBD1. V dropped 2 bases and J dropped 3; count of bases not matched to a gene: 5. The V gene's germline CDR1 is SGHRS and CDR2 YFSETQ. This CDR3 spans 14 amino acids. As DNA, the CDR3 is TGCGCCAGCAGCTTCCAGGGGGAGTTCTACGAGCAGTACTTC. Encoded protein: CASSFQGEFYEQYF.

The chain employs TRBV6-5 and TRBJ2-7, with a possible D match to TRBD2 (6 bases). The germline CDR1 and CDR2 sequences are MNHEY and SVGAGI. V was pared by 2 bases and J by 3 bases, with 8 bases between. The CDR3 has 13 residues. The CDR3 DNA reads as TGTGCCAGCAGTTACAATAGCGGCTACGAGCAGTACTTC. Protein: CASSYNSGYEQYF.

As regards this clone: The same CDR3 arises from other DNA sequences in this sample as well. This rearrangement joins TRBV19 to TRBJ1-1; 7 bases are a match to TRBD1. This CDR3 is 14 amino acids long. Germline V gene sequence: CDR1 LNHDA, CDR2 SQIVND (reference sequence). V was clipped by 3 bases and J by 2 bases; unmatched bases: 3. The CDR3 spells CASSINRGNTEAFF. In nucleotides, the CDR3 is TGTGCCAGTAGTATTAACAGGGGAAACACTGAAGCTTTCTTT.

The chain has TRBV5-6 and TRBJ2-1, with D perhaps matching TRBD2 (6 bases). The germline gives CDR1 SGHDT, CDR2 YYEEEE. Trimming took 0 bases from V and 3 from J, leaving 13 bases between them. The CDR3 covers 16 residues. The CDR3 nucleotides are TGTGCCAGCAGCTTGGAGGAGGGTAGGAGCTACAATGAGCAGTTCTTC. This translates into CASSLEEGRSYNEQFF.

This clone was recorded a few times. The genes are TRBV7-2 and TRBJ2-4; 11 nucleotides line up with TRBD2. Germline V lookup: CDR1 SGHTA, CDR2 FQGNSA. V lost 1 base to trimming and J lost 3 bases; unmatched junction nucleotides: 11. The CDR3 loop spans 19 amino acids. The CDR3 nucleotides are TGTGCCAGCAGCTTAGTCCCACTAGCGGGAGTGGGGGTCAAAAACATTCAGTACTTC. Translated, it gives CASSLVPLAGVGVKNIQYF.

This sequence joins TRBV7-6 and TRBJ2-1; 16 bases line up with TRBD2. Looked up from germline, CDR1 is SGHVS and CDR2 is FNYEAQ. The CDR3 consists of 19 residues. Unmatched junction bases numbered 9, after V lost 0 bases and J lost 7 bases. In DNA form, the CDR3 reads TGTGCCAGCAGCTTAGCGCCCGGGACTAGCGGGAGGGCCGGGAATGAGCAGTTCTTC. Protein: CASSLAPGTSGRAGNEQFF.

The J gene is TRBJ2-7, the V gene TRBV5-1, with 9 bases that match TRBD1. The V gene's germline CDR1 is SGHRS and CDR2 YFSETQ. V shed 0 bases, J shed 5 bases, and the junction held 12 bases outside the gene matches. CDR3 length equals 17 residues. The CDR3 loop reads CASSLAEPGQGINEQYF. CDR3 bases: TGCGCCAGCAGCTTGGCCGAACCGGGACAGGGAATCAACGAGCAGTACTTC.

This chain connects TRBV7-9 to TRBJ1-1, with D perhaps matching TRBD1 (5 bases). CDR3 length: 15 amino acids. From germline, CDR1 is SEHNR and CDR2 FQNEAQ (reference sequence). V lost 3 bases to trimming and J lost 7 bases, with 18 bases between them. The CDR3 sequence is CASSFSSGTGVEAFF. CDR3 bases: TGTGCCAGCAGCTTTTCCTCGGGCACAGGAGTTGAAGCTTTCTTT.

This clone was detected only once. V usage is TRBV6-6 and J usage is TRBJ1-2; D perhaps matches TRBD1 (6 bases). Trimming removed 6 bases at V and 5 bases at J, with 13 bases between. The CDR3 covers 13 residues. CDR1 and CDR2 (germline): MNHNY, SVGAGI (reference sequence). The CDR3, as DNA: TGTGCCAGCAGCCCTGGACAGAATTATGGCTACACCTTC. This codes for CASSPGQNYGYTF.

CDR3 sequence (DNA): TGTGCCTGGAGTACAGGTCTCACCCTCGGGGAGACCCAGTACTTC. Translation: CAWSTGLTLGETQYF. V gene TRBV30 combines with J gene TRBJ2-5, with D maybe TRBD1 (5 bases). This CDR3 is 15 amino acids long. The ends were cut back, 2 bases at V and 5 bases at J, with 18 bases in the middle. The germline V gene encodes CDR1 GTSNPN and CDR2 SVGIG (reference sequence).

This chain uses TRBV7-9 with TRBJ2-7; D is uncertain. With 5 bases removed from V and 5 bases from J, the gap between germline ends came to 13 bases. The CDR3 loop spans 13 amino acids. CDR1 is SEHNR and CDR2 is FQNEAQ in the germline V gene (reference sequence). Here the CDR3 reads CASSPILFDEQYF. The CDR3 nucleotides are TGTGCCAGCAGCCCCATCCTTTTCGACGAGCAGTACTTC.

This clone was seen a single time. The rearrangement uses TRBV4-3 and TRBJ1-1; D is ambiguous. The V end was cut by 0 bases, the J end by 5 bases, with 7 bases between. The CDR3 runs to 13 residues. Germline CDR1 LGHNA, CDR2 YSLEER. The chain's CDR3 is CASSQDLATEAFF. CDR3 sequence (DNA): TGCGCCAGCAGCCAAGATTTGGCTACTGAAGCTTTCTTT.

The chain uses TRBV4-2 and TRBJ2-3; 9 bases are shared with TRBD2. V was pared by 2 bases and J by 2 bases, with 5 bases of the junction left unmatched. In germline, CDR1 is LGHNA, CDR2 YNFKEQ. CDR3 length: 16 residues. In nucleotides, the CDR3 is TGTGCCAGCAGCCAACAGCGGGGGGCCTACACAGATACGCAGTATTTT. Its protein is CASSQQRGAYTDTQYF.

V gene TRBV7-9 combines with J gene TRBJ2-7, with 8 bases identical to TRBD2. The ends lost 5 bases at V and 0 bases at J; junction bases unmatched: 15. Looked up from germline, CDR1 is SEHNR and CDR2 is FQNEAQ (reference sequence). The CDR3 is 18 amino acids. In DNA form, the CDR3 reads TGTGCCAGCAGCCTGTTGGGCGGGAGGACCCTAAGCTCCTACGAGCAGTACTTC. Its protein is CASSLLGGRTLSSYEQYF.

The V call is TRBV4-3, the J call TRBJ1-4, with D uncertain. The CDR3 has 15 residues. Between the trimmed V and J ends, which lost 0 bases and 6 bases, there was a span of 11 bases. Germline-derived CDR1 and CDR2 are LGHNA and YSLEER. CDR3: CASSQEGSSDEKLFF. The CDR3 nucleotides read TGCGCCAGCAGCCAAGAGGGATCGAGCGATGAAAAACTGTTTTTT.

The CDR3 bases are TGTGCCACCAACCCCACAGGCCAAAGCTACAATGAGCAGTTCTTC. Encoded protein: CATNPTGQSYNEQFF. The chain links TRBV10-3 to TRBJ2-1, with D possibly being TRBD1 (5 bases). This CDR3 spans 15 amino acids. V lost 10 bases, J lost 3 bases, and 19 bases lay in between. The V gene's germline CDR1 is ENHRY and CDR2 SYGVKD.

V is TRBV7-2 and J is TRBJ2-1; weak D call: TRBD2 (5 bases). Looked up from germline, CDR1 is SGHTA and CDR2 is FQGNSA. Trimming pared 5 bases from V and 0 bases from J, leaving 17 bases between. CDR3 length equals 17 residues. The CDR3 region is CASSRRGGLSSYNEQFF. The CDR3 DNA follows: TGTGCCAGCAGCCGACGTGGCGGGCTAAGCTCCTACAATGAGCAGTTCTTC.

The chain has TRBV5-4 and TRBJ2-1; 15 nucleotides agree with TRBD2. J was trimmed by 9 bases and V by 4 bases; bases with no gene match: 5. This CDR3 has 15 amino acids. From germline, CDR1 is SGHNT and CDR2 YYREEE (reference sequence). The CDR3 region is CASSLGLAGGTEQFF. The CDR3 bases are TGTGCCAGCAGCCTTGGACTAGCGGGAGGGACTGAGCAGTTCTTC.

CDR3 protein: CASTADRGEGELFF. CDR3 nucleotide sequence: TGTGCCAGCACCGCGGACAGGGGTGAAGGGGAGCTGTTTTTT. This rearrangement joins TRBV28 to TRBJ2-2; 9 bases align to TRBD1. This CDR3 region has 14 residues. J gave up 8 bases and V 7 bases, and 8 bases lay outside the gene matches. Germline assignment: CDR1 MDHEN and CDR2 SYDVKM.

This chain joins TRBV9 and TRBJ1-2; 7 bases align to TRBD1. The germline V gene has CDR1 SGDLS and CDR2 YYNGEE. The CDR3 spans 15 residues. After removal of 0 bases from V and 2 bases from J, the junction contained 4 bases not matched to a gene. The CDR3 sequence: CASSVGPGGNYGYTF. CDR3 DNA: TGTGCCAGCAGCGTAGGTCCAGGGGGGAACTATGGCTACACCTTC.

J is TRBJ1-6 and V is TRBV6-6, with TRBD1 identical over 9 bases. This CDR3 comprises 16 residues. Trimming removed 7 bases from V and 9 bases from J; junction bases left unmatched: 13. Per germline, CDR1 MNHNY and CDR2 SVGAGI (reference sequence). The CDR3 coding sequence is TGTGCCAGCACCCCAATACAGGGGGCCGGTGGTTCACCCCTCCACTTT. Residues: CASTPIQGAGGSPLHF.